In its sample, the clone carrying this T cell receptor beta chain was seen a few times. This entry is derived from a study of T-cell memory formation after mild COVID-19. One entry per CDR3 protein results from TCRdb running MiXCR on the 5' RACE reads. The table includes 300,000 to 350,000 distinct CDR3 sequences, approximately 19% detected once. This TCR was recovered from a man aged 18 to 29 who had mild COVID-19 (a few samples of this study predate the infection). Cell type and time point are not known. The sample comprised PBMCs or a T cell subset sorted from them (not recorded which).

The CDR3 here is CASSPIQGDTEAFF. CDR3 bases: TGTGCCAGCTCACCAATCCAGGGGGACACTGAAGCTTTCTTT. The rearrangement links TRBV18 to TRBJ1-1; 7 positions match TRBD1. The J segment lost 3 bases and the V segment lost 2 bases, leaving 3 bases of the junction unmatched. CDR1 is KGHSH and CDR2 is LQKENI in the germline V gene. This CDR3 is 14 amino acids long. Combining the CDR3 with reference TRBV18 and TRBJ1-1 gives the whole variable domain NAGVMQNPRHLVRRRGQEARLRCSPMKGHSHVYWYRQLPEEGLKFMVYLQKENIIDESGMPKERFSAEFPKEGPSILRIQQVVRGDSAAYFCASSPIQGDTEAFFGQGTRLTVV.